These 21 T cell receptor beta chains originate from one sample sequenced in a study of early T cells in non-severe SARS-CoV-2 infection. MiXCR, run by TCRdb on the 5' RACE reads, gives a single entry per CDR3 protein. Of 25,000 to 35,000 distinct CDR3 sequences in the sample, around 7% were seen once. Material: whole blood. These receptors came from an adult who was a healthcare worker with PCR-confirmed SARS-CoV-2 infection or an uninfected control (not recorded which).

In this sample, this clonotype turned up many times. V is TRBV10-3 and J is TRBJ1-1; D is unclear. This CDR3 has 13 amino acids. Germline-derived CDR1 and CDR2 are ENHRY and SYGVKD. Trimming stripped 5 bases from V and 4 bases from J, with 11 bases between. The CDR3 bases are TGTGCCATCAGTATGGGCAGTATCACTGAAGCTTTCTTT. Encoded protein: CAISMGSITEAFF.

This clonotype was detected only a few times. The chain links TRBV7-9 to TRBJ2-1; 11 bases match TRBD2. The CDR3 is 19 residues long. Germline values: CDR1 SEHNR, CDR2 FQNEAQ (reference sequence). V shed 5 bases, J shed 0 bases, and the junction held 12 bases outside the gene matches. The DNA of the CDR3 is TGTGCCAGCAGCCTATTCGGACTAGCGGGTGAGAGCTCCTACAATGAGCAGTTCTTC. It is translated as CASSLFGLAGESSYNEQFF.

At least ten counts were recorded for this clonotype. The J gene is TRBJ1-5, the V gene TRBV5-1; possible D gene TRBD1, 5 bases. The CDR3 is 13 residues long. Between the trimmed V and J ends, which lost 4 bases and 3 bases, there was a span of 8 bases. Germline V gene data show CDR1 as SGHRS and CDR2 as YFSETQ. CDR3 protein: CASSVGVNQPQHF. The CDR3 DNA follows: TGCGCCAGCAGCGTGGGGGTCAATCAGCCCCAGCATTTT.

This clonotype was picked up many times. The chain joins TRBV7-2 to TRBJ2-6; D is undetermined. This CDR3 has 12 residues. Germline-derived CDR1 and CDR2 are SGHTA and FQGNSA. V was pared by 5 bases and J by 5 bases, with 4 bases between. The CDR3 here is CASSIWANVLTF. DNA of the CDR3: TGTGCCAGCAGCATCTGGGCCAACGTCCTGACTTTC.

In this sample, this clonotype turned up many times. The gene calls are TRBV20-1 and TRBJ2-1; D is unclear. V was clipped by 0 bases and J by 9 bases, with 3 bases between them. Germline loops: CDR1 DFQATT, CDR2 SNEGSKA (reference sequence). CDR3 length: 10 amino acids. CDR3: CSARETEQFF. Written as DNA, the CDR3 is TGCAGTGCTAGAGAAACTGAGCAGTTCTTC.

This clonotype came up many times. The chain is built from TRBV20-1 and TRBJ2-7; possible D gene TRBD2, 6 bases. The CDR3 length is 15 residues. V dropped 2 bases and J dropped 4 bases, with 18 bases sitting between them. The germline gives CDR1 DFQATT, CDR2 SNEGSKA (reference sequence). The CDR3 nucleotides read TGCAGTGCTAGATTGGGAGGCCCCTCGGGATACGAGCAGTACTTC. Its protein product is CSARLGGPSGYEQYF.

Only a few counts were recorded for this clonotype. This sequence joins TRBV7-9 and TRBJ2-5, with D tentatively TRBD1 (5 bases). This CDR3 is built from 11 residues. Trimming stripped 8 bases from V and 4 bases from J, with 8 bases between. Per the germline V gene, CDR1 is SEHNR and CDR2 is FQNEAQ (reference sequence). The CDR3 here is CASGARETQYF. CDR3 sequence (DNA): TGTGCCAGCGGGGCGAGAGAGACCCAGTACTTC.

This clonotype was detected ten times or more. The chain couples TRBV4-2 to TRBJ1-2; no firm D call. V was pared by 3 bases and J by 3 bases, with 23 bases between. CDR1 LGHNA and CDR2 YNFKEQ come from the germline V gene. This CDR3 spans 18 amino acids. CDR3 region: CASSQGRHGLAGYYGYTF. In nucleotides, the CDR3 is TGTGCCAGCAGCCAGGGTAGACACGGCCTTGCTGGGTACTATGGCTACACCTTC.

This clonotype was counted many times. This chain connects TRBV18 to TRBJ1-1, with TRBD1 matching 9 bases. From germline, CDR1 is KGHSH and CDR2 LQKENI. Trimming removed 2 bases from V and 1 base from J; junction bases left unmatched: 5. CDR3 size: 16 residues. CDR3 nucleotides: TGTGCCAGCTCACCAAGGACAGGGGTGGGGAACACTGAAGCTTTCTTT. It encodes CASSPRTGVGNTEAFF.

At least ten counts were recorded for this clonotype. The V and J genes are TRBV7-8 and TRBJ2-3, with 7 bases identical to TRBD2. The CDR3 extends over 14 amino acids. Trimming took 4 bases from V and 2 from J; bases not matched to a gene: 3. Looked up from germline, CDR1 is SGHVS and CDR2 is FQNEAQ. The DNA of the CDR3 is TGTGCCAGCAGCTCCGGGACTACCACAGATACGCAGTATTTT. This sequence encodes CASSSGTTTDTQYF.

This clonotype was observed a handful of times. Written as DNA, the CDR3 is TGTGCCAGCAGCCAGCATCTAGCTAACTATGGCTACACCTTC. Protein sequence: CASSQHLANYGYTF. This chain joins TRBV7-9 and TRBJ1-2; D not certain. The CDR3 consists of 14 residues. The germline CDR1 and CDR2 sequences are SEHNR and FQNEAQ (reference sequence). V gave up 5 bases and J gave up 0 bases, with 10 bases separating them.

This clonotype was picked up many times. The V and J genes are TRBV28 and TRBJ1-2; 10 bases are shared with TRBD1. Trimming cost V 3 bases and J 2 bases; bases outside gene matches: 12. Germline-derived CDR1 and CDR2 are MDHEN and SYDVKM. The CDR3 contains 18 residues. CDR3 DNA: TGTGCCAGCAGTTTTGGACCGACAGGGGGCCAAGAGAACTATGGCTACACCTTC. It specifies CASSFGPTGGQENYGYTF.

Concerning this clonotype: At one end, the junction sequence differs from germline, possibly due to a read error. The gene calls are TRBV27 and TRBJ2-1, with TRBD1 matching 9 bases. The germline gives CDR1 MNHEY, CDR2 SMNVEV (reference sequence). This CDR3 has 13 amino acids. CDR3: CASTMDRGNEQFF. The CDR3 DNA is TGTGCCAGCACTATGGACAGGGGAAATGAGCAGTTCTTT.

This clonotype came up many times. The rearrangement joins TRBV4-3 to TRBJ2-1; 7 bases match TRBD2. This CDR3 has 15 residues. CDR1 is LGHNA and CDR2 is YSLEER in the germline V gene. With V trimmed by 0 bases and J by 3 bases, 2 bases remained unmatched. CDR3 sequence reads: CASSQDRTSYNEQFF. DNA of the CDR3: TGCGCCAGCAGCCAAGACAGGACTAGCTACAATGAGCAGTTCTTC.

This clonotype was detected many times. The chain links TRBV7-9 to TRBJ1-2; D ambiguous. The CDR3 has 12 residues. Germline V lookup: CDR1 SEHNR, CDR2 FQNEAQ (reference sequence). V shed 4 bases and J shed 4 bases, with 7 bases lying between them. CDR3 residues: CASSSEGYGYTF. The CDR3 coding sequence is TGTGCCAGCAGCTCAGAGGGCTATGGCTACACCTTC.

This clonotype appeared many times. The gene calls are TRBV29-1 and TRBJ2-2, with unresolved D. The CDR3 sequence is 14 residues long. Trimming left V 3 bases short and J 0 bases short, with 8 bases between. Germline V lookup: CDR1 SQVTM, CDR2 ANQGSEA. The CDR3 here is CSVEVRTNTGELFF. The CDR3 coding sequence is TGCAGCGTTGAGGTCCGAACGAACACCGGGGAGCTGTTTTTT.

This clonotype was observed a few times. At one boundary the junction diverges from the germline segment, which might be a read error. The chain links TRBV10-1 to TRBJ2-1; 8 bases agree with TRBD1. CDR1 is WNHNN and CDR2 is SYGVQD in the germline V gene (reference sequence). The CDR3 extends over 16 amino acids. The CDR3 region has the DNA TGCGCCAGCAGTCGGACAGGGCCCAGTTCCTTCAATGAGCAGTTCTTC. It codes for CASSRTGPSSFNEQFF.

This clonotype was seen repeatedly, ten times or more. This rearrangement joins TRBV28 to TRBJ1-2; 9 bases are shared with TRBD1. CDR1 MDHEN and CDR2 SYDVKM come from the germline V gene. The CDR3 length is 18 residues. The ends lost 5 bases at V and 5 bases at J; junction bases unmatched: 18. CDR3: CASSPYPGQGFSGYGYTF. CDR3 in DNA: TGTGCCAGCAGTCCCTATCCGGGACAGGGATTCTCGGGTTATGGCTACACCTTC.

This clonotype was observed at least ten times. The chain recombines TRBV6-5 with TRBJ2-7; TRBD2 agrees at 14 bases. Germline CDR1 reads MNHEY; CDR2 reads SVGAGI. The V gene end was trimmed by 10 bases and the J gene end by 4 bases; junction bases not matched to a gene: 12. The length of the CDR3 is 16 residues. CDR3 loop: CATGHPGLAGAYEQYF. CDR3 bases: TGTGCCACCGGACACCCGGGACTAGCGGGAGCGTACGAGCAGTACTTC.

This clonotype was recorded at least ten times. The CDR3 reads CASSLDGDREAFF. DNA of the CDR3: TGTGCCAGCAGCTTAGATGGGGACAGAGAGGCTTTCTTT. The chain links TRBV11-3 to TRBJ1-1; 7 bases match TRBD1. The V and J ends lost 0 bases and 11 bases, in that order; junction bases with no gene match: 6. There are 13 residues in the CDR3. The germline gives CDR1 SGHNT, CDR2 YENEEA. Looking up the rest from reference TRBV11-3 and TRBJ1-1 gives the full variable domain: EAGVVQSPRYKIIEKKQPVAFWCNPISGHNTLYWYLQNLGQGPELLIRYENEEAVDDSQLPKDRFSAERLKGVDSTLKIQPAELGDSAVYLCASSLDGDREAFFGQGTRLTVV.

This clonotype occurred many times. This rearrangement joins TRBV4-1 to TRBJ1-1; no clear D gene. CDR1 is MGHRA and CDR2 is YSYEKL in the germline V gene. The CDR3 length is 13 residues. Trimming cost V 0 bases and J 4 bases, with 6 bases left between them. CDR3 sequence (DNA): TGCGCCAGCAGCCAAGAAGTCGGCACTGAAGCTTTCTTT. It yields the protein CASSQEVGTEAFF.